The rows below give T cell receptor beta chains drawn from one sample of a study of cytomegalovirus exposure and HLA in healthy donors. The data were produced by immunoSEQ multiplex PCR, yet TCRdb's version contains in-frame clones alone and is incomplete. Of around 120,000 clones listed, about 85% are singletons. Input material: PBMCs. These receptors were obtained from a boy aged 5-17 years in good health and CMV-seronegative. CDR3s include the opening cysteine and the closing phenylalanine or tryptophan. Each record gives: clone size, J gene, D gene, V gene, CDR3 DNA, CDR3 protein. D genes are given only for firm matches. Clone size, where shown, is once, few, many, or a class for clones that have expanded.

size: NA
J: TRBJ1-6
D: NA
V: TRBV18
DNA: TGTGCCAGCTCTCCCCTCCCCGGACGGGAATATTCACCCCTCCACTTT
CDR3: CASSPLPGREYSPLHF

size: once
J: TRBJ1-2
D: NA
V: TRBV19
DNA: TGTGCCAGTAGTATAGATCTAGGGGGTGGCTACACCTTC
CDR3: CASSIDLGGGYTF

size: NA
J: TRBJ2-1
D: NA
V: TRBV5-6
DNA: TGTGCCAGCAGCCCCTTTAGCCGGTCGCAGAGGAGCTCCTACAATGAGCAGTTCTTC
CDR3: CASSPFSRSQRSSYNEQFF

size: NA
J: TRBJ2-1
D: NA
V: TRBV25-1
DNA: TGTGCCAGCAGTGATGCCACTAGCTCCTACAATGAGCAGTTCTTC
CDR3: CASSDATSSYNEQFF

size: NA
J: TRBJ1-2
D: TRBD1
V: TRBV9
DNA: TGTGCCAGCAGCGCTCAGGGGGCAGGAGGCTACACCTTC
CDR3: CASSAQGAGGYTF

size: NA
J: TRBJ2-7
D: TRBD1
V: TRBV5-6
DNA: TGTGCCAGCAGCTTGGCCCGGGACAGTTACTACGAGCAGTACTTC
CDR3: CASSLARDSYYEQYF

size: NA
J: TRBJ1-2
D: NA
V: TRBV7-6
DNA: TGTGCCAGCAGCTTAGAAGTCAGGGAAGGTGGCTACACCTTC
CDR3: CASSLEVREGGYTF

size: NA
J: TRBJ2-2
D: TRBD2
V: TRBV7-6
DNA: TGTGCCAGCAGCTTAGTTAGCGGGTACGACACCGGGGAGCTGTTTTTT
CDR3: CASSLVSGYDTGELFF

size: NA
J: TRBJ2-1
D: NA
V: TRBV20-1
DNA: TGCAGTGCACAAAGCGTAACTGAGCAGTTCTTC
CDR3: CSAQSVTEQFF

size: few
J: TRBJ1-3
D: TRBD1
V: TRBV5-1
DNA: TGCGCCAGCAGCGGAGGGGGACAGGCTGGAAACACCATATATTTT
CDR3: CASSGGGQAGNTIYF

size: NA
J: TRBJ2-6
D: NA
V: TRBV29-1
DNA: TGCAGCGTTGATAGGCTACTAGACTCTGGGGCCAACGTCCTGACTTTC
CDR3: CSVDRLLDSGANVLTF

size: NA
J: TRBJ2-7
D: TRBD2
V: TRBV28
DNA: TGTGCCAGCAGTCGGGGCGGGGGCTACGAGCAGTACTTC
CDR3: CASSRGGGYEQYF

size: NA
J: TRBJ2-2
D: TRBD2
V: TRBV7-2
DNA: TGTGCCAGCAGCTTTCCTAGTCAGCGGGAGAGAACCGGGGAGCTGTTTTTT
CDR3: CASSFPSQRERTGELFF

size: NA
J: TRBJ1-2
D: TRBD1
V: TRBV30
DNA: TGTGCCTGGAGTACCGGACAGGGTGACGGCTACACCTTC
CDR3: CAWSTGQGDGYTF

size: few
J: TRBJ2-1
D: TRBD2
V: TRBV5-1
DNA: TGCGCCAGCAGCTTGTCGGGTAGCGGGAGTTCGGAGAATGAGCAGTTCTTC
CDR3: CASSLSGSGSSENEQFF

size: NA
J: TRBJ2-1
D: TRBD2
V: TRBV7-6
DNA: TGTGCCAGCAGCTCCCGCTCCCGGGGGGGTGAGCAGTTCTTC
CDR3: CASSSRSRGGEQFF

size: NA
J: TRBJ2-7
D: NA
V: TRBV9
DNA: TGTGCCAGCAGCGTAGCCCCCGCTAGCTCCTACGAGCAGTACTTC
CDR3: CASSVAPASSYEQYF

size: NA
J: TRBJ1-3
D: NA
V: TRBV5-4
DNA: TGTGCCAGCAGCTTCAGCGGGCCACAGGGAAACACCATATATTTT
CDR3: CASSFSGPQGNTIYF

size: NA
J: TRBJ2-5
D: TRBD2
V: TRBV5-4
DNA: TGTGCCAGCAGTCTCCTTTTAGGTCTAGCGGAACAAGAGACCCAGTACTTC
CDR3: CASSLLLGLAEQETQYF

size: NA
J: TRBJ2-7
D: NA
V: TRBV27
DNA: TGTGCCAGCAGTTTTTACGAGCGGCCCTACGAGCAGTACTTC
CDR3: CASSFYERPYEQYF

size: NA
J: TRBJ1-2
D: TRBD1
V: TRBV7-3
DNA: TGTGCCAGCAGCTCGGACAGGCCCTTTCTTGATGGCTACACCTTC
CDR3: CASSSDRPFLDGYTF

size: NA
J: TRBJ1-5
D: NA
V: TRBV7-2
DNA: TGTGCCAGCAGCTTGGGGACAAGTTATCAGCCCCAGCATTTT
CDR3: CASSLGTSYQPQHF

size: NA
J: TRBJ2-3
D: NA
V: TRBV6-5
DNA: TGTGCCAGCAGTTCCCCGTCCAGCACAGATACGCAGTATTTT
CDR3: CASSSPSSTDTQYF

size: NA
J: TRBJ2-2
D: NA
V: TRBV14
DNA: TGTGCCAGCAGCTTACGACAGGACCTCACCGGGGAGCTGTTTTTT
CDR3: CASSLRQDLTGELFF

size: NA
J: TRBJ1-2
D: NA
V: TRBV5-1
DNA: TGCGCCAGCAGCTTGGAAGGGAGCTATGGCTACACCTTC
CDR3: CASSLEGSYGYTF

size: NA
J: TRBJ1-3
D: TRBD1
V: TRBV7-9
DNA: TGTGCCAGCAGCTCGACAGGGGGCACACGAAACTCTGGAAACACCATATATTTT
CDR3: CASSSTGGTRNSGNTIYF

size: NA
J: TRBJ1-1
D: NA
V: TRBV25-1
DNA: TGTGCCAGCAGTGCCTTACCCTTAGGGGAGAACACTGAAGCTTTCTTT
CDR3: CASSALPLGENTEAFF

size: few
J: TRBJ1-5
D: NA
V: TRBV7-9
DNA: TGTGCCAGCGGACAACAGGGTTCTCAGCCCCAGCATTTT
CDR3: CASGQQGSQPQHF

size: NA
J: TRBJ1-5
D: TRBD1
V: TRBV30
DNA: TGTGCCTGGGAGACAGGGAATCAGCCCCAGCATTTT
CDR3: CAWETGNQPQHF

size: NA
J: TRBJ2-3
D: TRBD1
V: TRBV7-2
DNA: TGTGCCAGCAGCTCTCCGGGACAGGGGCTGGATACGCAGTATTTT
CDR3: CASSSPGQGLDTQYF

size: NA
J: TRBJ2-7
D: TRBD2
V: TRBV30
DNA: TGTGCCTGGACGGGAGGAGGGGATGAGCAGTACTTC
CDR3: CAWTGGGDEQYF

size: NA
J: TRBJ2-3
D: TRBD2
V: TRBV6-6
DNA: TGTGCCAGCAGTTACCTTGTTAGCGGGAGCACAGATACGCAGTATTTT
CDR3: CASSYLVSGSTDTQYF

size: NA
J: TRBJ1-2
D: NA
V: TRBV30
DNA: TGTGCCTGGGGGATTGGAGGGAACTATGGCTACACCTTC
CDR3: CAWGIGGNYGYTF

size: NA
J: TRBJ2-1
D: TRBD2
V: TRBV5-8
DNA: TGTGCCAGCAGCTTGGTGGGGGGGGACAATGAGCAGTTCTTC
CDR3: CASSLVGGDNEQFF

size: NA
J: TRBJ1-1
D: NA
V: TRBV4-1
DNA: TGCGCCAGCAGCCAAGGCTCAGGAAGTGCCCCTCTCGAAGCTTTCTTT
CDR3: CASSQGSGSAPLEAFF

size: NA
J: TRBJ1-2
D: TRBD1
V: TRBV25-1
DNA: TGTGCCAGCAGGGGTACAGGGGTGGGTGGCTACCCCTTC
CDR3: CASRGTGVGGYPF

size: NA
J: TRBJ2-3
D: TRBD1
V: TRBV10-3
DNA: TGTGCCATCAGGGACAGGGGGCCAGATACGCAGTATTTT
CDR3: CAIRDRGPDTQYF

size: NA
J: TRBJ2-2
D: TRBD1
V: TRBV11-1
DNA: TGTGCCAGCAGCTTGGGACAGGGGGCAAATGTCGGGGAGCTGTTTTTT
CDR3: CASSLGQGANVGELFF

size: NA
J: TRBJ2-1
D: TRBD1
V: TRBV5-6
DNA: TGTGCCAGCAGCTGGGGACAGGGGGGAAATGAGCAGTTCTTC
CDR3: CASSWGQGGNEQFF

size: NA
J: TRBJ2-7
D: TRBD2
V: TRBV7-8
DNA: TGTGCCAGCAGCTTATTAGCGGGGGCCGCCTACGAGCAGTACTTC
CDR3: CASSLLAGAAYEQYF

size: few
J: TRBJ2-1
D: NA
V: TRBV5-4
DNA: TGTGCCAGCAGCGCTAGGACAGACAATGAGCAGTTCTTC
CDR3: CASSARTDNEQFF

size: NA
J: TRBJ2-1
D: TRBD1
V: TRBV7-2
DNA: TGTGCCAGCAGCTTAGTTCGGGGACAGGGGGCGGTTGAGCAGTTCTTC
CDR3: CASSLVRGQGAVEQFF

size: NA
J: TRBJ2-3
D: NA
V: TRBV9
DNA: TGTGCCAGCAGCTACGCCGGCGGCGGGAGCACAGATACGCAGTATTTT
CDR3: CASSYAGGGSTDTQYF

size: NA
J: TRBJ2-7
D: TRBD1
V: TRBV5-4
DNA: TGTGCCAGCAGCCCGGCGGGACAGGGGATCCACGAGCAGTACTTC
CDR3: CASSPAGQGIHEQYF

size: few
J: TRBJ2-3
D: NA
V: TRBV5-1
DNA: TGCGCCAGCAGCATCCGGGACCCAGGGGCAGATACGCAGTATTTT
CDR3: CASSIRDPGADTQYF

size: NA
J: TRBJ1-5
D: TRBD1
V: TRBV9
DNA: TGTGCCAGCAGCCGGACAGGGGGCATTGGACCCCAGCATTTT
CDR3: CASSRTGGIGPQHF

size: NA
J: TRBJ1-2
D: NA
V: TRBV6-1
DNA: TGTGCCAGCAGTGAAGCAGGGAATGCGGGTGGCTACACCTTC
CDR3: CASSEAGNAGGYTF

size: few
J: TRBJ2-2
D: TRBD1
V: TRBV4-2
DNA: TGTGCCAGCAGCCCCCAACCCCGGACAGGGGGGCGGAACACCGGGGAGCTGTTTTTT
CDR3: CASSPQPRTGGRNTGELFF

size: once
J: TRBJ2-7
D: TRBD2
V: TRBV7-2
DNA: TGTGCCAGCAGCTCGGGACTAGCGGGGGGGCCCTTCGAGCAGTACTTC
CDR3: CASSSGLAGGPFEQYF

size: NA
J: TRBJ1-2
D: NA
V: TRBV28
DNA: TGTGCCAGCAGTTTTCGGGGGGCTGGCTATGGCTACACCTTC
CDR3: CASSFRGAGYGYTF

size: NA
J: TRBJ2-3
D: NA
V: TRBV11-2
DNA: TGTGCCAGCAGCGGAAGGGGTGGGGGCACAGATACGCAGTATTTT
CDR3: CASSGRGGGTDTQYF

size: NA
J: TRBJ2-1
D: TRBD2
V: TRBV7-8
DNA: TGTGCCAGCATACCGGGACTAGCGGTAAATGAGCAGTTCTTC
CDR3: CASIPGLAVNEQFF